The clone carrying this TCR beta chain was counted a few times. The target antigen is unknown. This record belongs to a study of Ad26.COV2.S vaccination and SARS-CoV-2 variants. In the study overall: Intramuscularly, Ad26.COV2.S was given either once or twice, 56 days apart. Study-wide findings and caveats: Analyses of TCR breadth and depth may have underestimated total T cell responses.

Treatment denoted: around 19 received Ad26.COV2.S at low or high dose, single or two shots; several received placebo; per-sample allocation not given. Samples were taken on day 63 after the first vaccine or placebo injection. TCRdb's copy holds only in-frame clones and misses some; the assay was immunoSEQ multiplex PCR. The top ten hold under 2% of the sample, which has fewer than 600,000 clones, nearly 90% seen once. This TCR was sampled from a person aged 18-60 years who received the Ad26.COV2.S COVID-19 vaccine or a placebo. The sequences come from peripheral blood, collected in a trial of Ad26.COV2.S vaccine versus placebo.

The CDR3 coding sequence is TGTGCCAGCAGCTCGGGCAGAGGGCCCGGCCAGCCCCAGCATTTT. This encodes CASSSGRGPGQPQHF. The chain joins TRBV7-6 to TRBJ1-5; unclear D gene. The V end was cut by 4 bases, the J end by 7 bases, with 17 bases between. This CDR3 has 15 residues. From germline, CDR1 is SGHVS and CDR2 FNYEAQ.